This T cell receptor (beta chain) was sequenced in a study of beta chain features in type 1 diabetes (dated by TCRdb to 2016 to 2019). Context from the whole study: No differences in mean age, gender distribution, total cell number or subset yield were found between patients and healthy donors. The study compared the TCRB repertoires of sorted circulating CD4+ T cell subsets in recently diagnosed type 1 diabetes patients with those in matched healthy donors. Regulatory and stem cell-like memory subsets were obtained from only 8 patients and roughly eight healthy donors, while naive and central memory subsets were obtained from all 28 donors. A total of about 110,000,000 sorted cells were examined across all samples, and a strong correlation was observed between cell number per subset and RNA yield.

V is clipped by 7 bases and J by 3 bases, and the sequence between their germline boundaries is 19 bases long. The cysteine opens and the phenylalanine closes a CDR3 of 15 amino acids. The sequence is cut down to CDR3 DNA, 45 bases in frame from base 1. In the germline V gene, CDR1 corresponds to MNHEY and CDR2 to SVGAGI. The paper as a whole reports these results and caveats: Sequencing cDNA rather than genomic DNA could over-represent highly expressing activated cells, although activation and CD3 levels did not differ between groups. Only small numbers of individuals were included in the HLA sub-analyses, which left unresolved whether HLA type had any influence on TCRB rearrangement. A moderate but significant shortening of TCRB CDR3 length was observed in type 1 diabetes patients in all four CD4+ subsets. Shorter templates might be favored by PCR, yet because patient and control samples were amplified and corrected together, any such skew would affect both groups equally. Naive, central memory and regulatory TCRB repertoires appeared more similar among patients than among healthy donors. At VDJ recombination sites, patients with type 1 diabetes made fewer insertions and deleted more nucleotides, a pattern implying thymic rearrangement abnormalities.

The High Capacity cDNA Reverse Transcription Kit was used to reverse transcribe all of the isolated RNA, meaning that expressed TCRB transcripts were what got sequenced. Deep immunoSEQ sequencing was performed on naive, central memory and regulatory T cell samples, with an average of roughly 3.6 million total reads per sample. After sorted cells were lysed in RLT buffer, RNA was extracted with DNase-treated RNeasy Micro or Mini kits, with the choice depending on cell number. To prevent cross-contamination, every cell subset was processed on its own, while patient and healthy donor samples were processed together. The immunoSEQ multiplex PCR was used to amplify TCRB sequences from cDNA, generating 87-bp fragments that spanned the CDR3 region. Amplicons were sequenced on the Illumina HiSeq platform. The authors' pipeline ran thus. PCR bias was corrected computationally using synthetic template baselines, and reads within Hamming distance 2 were collapsed, with unmergeable singletons discarded. Reads were aligned against IMGT so that V, D and J genes, CDR3 length and insertions or deletions at six rearrangement sites could be assigned. Within each subset, clonotype counts were normalized to the number of sorted cells before true diversity and Gini coefficients were calculated with the tcR R package. Repertoire sharing was quantified using the overlap coefficient calculated on TCRB nucleotide sequences. Out-of-frame TCRB sequences from naive cells were analyzed as a proxy for the pre-selection repertoire. Not all clones reach the TCRdb copy of this immuneACCESS table, which keeps in-frame sequences only. Checked studies attribute under half of the gap to unresolved V genes and leave the rest unexplained. For V, J and clone size, that table is used; D and trimming come from the DNA. Across this sample there are hundreds of thousands of clones, with about 30% seen only once. About 0.065% of the sample is in the top ten clones.

Each donor gave one peripheral blood draw, roughly 120 mL on average, collected into heparinised tubes. Using a panel that included CD45RO, CCR7, CD25, CD127, CD95 and CD27, naive, central memory, regulatory and stem cell-like memory CD4+ T cells were sorted on a BD FACSAria II. Every sorted population had a purity above 95%. PBMCs were separated immediately by Lymphoprep density gradient centrifugation and were stained directly, without being cultured. So that batch effects would be minimized, each experiment stained and sorted samples in pairs, pairing one healthy donor with one patient. Concerning this clone: Its target antigen remains unknown. Base qualities were left out, and no much larger clone turns up one base away.

This TCR came from a man aged 18 to 29 in good health. The specimen sequenced was naive CD4+ T cells from blood. The cell subset or site tag for this specimen amounts to: true naive CD4+ T cells. This sequence uses TRBV6-5 and TRBJ2-7; too little of a D gene remains to name it. The sequenced DNA is TGTGCCAGCAAAGGTAGATTGGCATCCCTCTACGAGCAGTACTTC. Its translation reads: CASKGRLASLYEQYF.